These 7 T cell receptor beta chains share one sample of origin, sequenced in a study of blood T cell repertoires in COVID-19. Libraries were prepared by immunoSEQ multiplex PCR; TCRdb keeps only in-frame clonotypes and omits some of them. The sample carries about 220,000 clones, around 89% recorded once. Specimen: PBMCs or T cells enriched from blood (not recorded which). The receptors were gathered from a woman aged 18-35 years in a cohort exposed to, infected with or recovered from COVID-19 (not recorded which).

As DNA, the CDR3 is TGTGCCAGCAGTGAATGGGAGACAGGGATAGGTCAGCCCCAGCATTTT. Translated, it gives CASSEWETGIGQPQHF. This rearrangement joins TRBV6-1 to TRBJ1-5; 7 nucleotides line up with TRBD1. V shed 2 bases, J shed 6 bases, and the junction held 10 bases outside the gene matches. This CDR3 is built from 16 residues. In germline, CDR1 is MNHNS, CDR2 SASEGT.

The chain recombines TRBV6-2 or TRBV6-3 with TRBJ1-1, with 8 bases that match TRBD1. With V trimmed by 6 bases and J by 4 bases, 7 bases remained unmatched. The V gene's germline CDR1 is MNHEY and CDR2 SVGEGT. CDR3 length equals 14 residues. This chain's CDR3 is CASSEQGGITEAFF. For the CDR3, the DNA is TGTGCCAGCAGCGAACAGGGGGGAATCACTGAAGCTTTCTTT.

The chain is built from TRBV6-4 and TRBJ2-3, with D possibly matching TRBD2 (6 bases). Germline CDR1 and CDR2: MRHNA and SNTAGT. The V end lost 6 bases, the J end lost 1 base, and 11 bases lay between the germline ends. The CDR3 spans 14 residues. CDR3 sequence reads: CASSKWGGTDTQYF. CDR3 DNA sequence: TGTGCCAGCAGCAAATGGGGGGGCACAGATACGCAGTATTTT.

The table lists this clone with a count of one. The J gene is TRBJ2-3, the V gene TRBV19, with 10 bases identical to TRBD1. V was pared by 4 bases and J by 1 base, with 8 bases of the junction left unmatched. In germline, CDR1 is LNHDA, CDR2 SQIVND (reference sequence). This CDR3 spans 17 amino acids. The CDR3 region is CASSTDRGPGGTDTQYF. CDR3 in DNA: TGTGCCAGTAGTACCGACAGGGGGCCGGGGGGCACAGATACGCAGTATTTT.

The chain links TRBV3-1 (or the pseudogene TRBV3-2) to TRBJ1-4, with D possibly matching TRBD1 (5 bases). This CDR3 region has 15 residues. Looked up from germline, CDR1 is LGHDT and CDR2 is YNNKEL (reference sequence). Trimming removed 3 bases at V and 4 bases at J, with 12 bases between. CDR3 coding DNA: TGTGCCAGCAGCCAGTCAGGGATTAATAATGAAAAACTGTTTTTT. Translation: CASSQSGINNEKLFF.

The V call is TRBV12-3 or TRBV12-4, the J call TRBJ1-4, with 8 bases that match TRBD1. Losses at the gene ends were 6 bases for V and 8 bases for J; bases not matched to a gene: 5. The CDR3 covers 13 residues. CDR3 coding DNA: TGTGCCAGCAGCCCTTACAGGGGGGAAAAACTGTTTTTT. Amino acids: CASSPYRGEKLFF.

The chain employs TRBV4-1 and TRBJ1-2; D might be TRBD1 (6 bases). The CDR3 length is 18 residues. Between the trimmed V and J ends, which lost 1 base and 4 bases, there was a span of 22 bases. The V gene's germline CDR1 is MGHRA and CDR2 YSYEKL. The CDR3 nucleotides are TGCGCCAGCAGCCAAGCGCCACAGGGTTCGGAACTATTCTATGGCTACACCTTC. This codes for CASSQAPQGSELFYGYTF.